A single sample is the source of the 3 T cell receptor beta chains below, sequenced in a study of human T cells and chemical hapten exposure. TCRdb independently ran MiXCR on the RACE reads; one entry per CDR3 protein. The sample yields roughly 71,000 distinct CDR3 sequences, approximately 10% seen once. This sample's time point: patch test 3, about 24 weeks after DPC sensitization. Regarding treatment: therapeutic diphenylcyclopropenone sensitization with weekly scalp DPC. The sequences come from whole blood, collected in connection with sensitization to the hapten diphenylcyclopropenone (DPC). These receptors originate from a woman aged 45-65 years with alopecia areata. Some clones in this sample may be carry-over from other donors' samples.

This clonotype showed up many times. The chain is built from TRBV6-6 and TRBJ2-3, with 7 bases that match TRBD1. The CDR3 has 17 amino acids. The germline gives CDR1 MNHNY, CDR2 SVGAGI (reference sequence). Trimming removed 2 bases from V and 2 bases from J; junction bases left unmatched: 10. The CDR3 protein is CASSYPGTAKTTDTQYF. In DNA form, the CDR3 reads TGTGCCAGCAGTTACCCAGGGACAGCAAAGACCACAGATACGCAGTATTTT.

This clonotype was recorded at least ten times. V is TRBV7-8 and J is TRBJ2-5; D is possibly TRBD2 (7 bases). With 0 bases removed from V and 2 bases from J, the gap between germline ends came to 13 bases. The CDR3 spans 16 residues. CDR1 SGHVS and CDR2 FQNEAQ come from the germline V gene. The CDR3 here is CASSLAGGRGQETQYF. The CDR3 DNA reads as TGTGCCAGCAGCTTAGCCGGGGGGCGCGGGCAAGAGACCCAGTACTTC.

This clonotype was found many times. The CDR3 coding sequence is TGTGCCAGCAGGTTTCGGGGGGCCTCTGGAAACACCATATATTTT. Translation: CASRFRGASGNTIYF. The chain has TRBV11-2 and TRBJ1-3; D is possibly TRBD1 (6 bases). The germline V and J ends were trimmed by 6 bases and 0 bases, with 12 bases remaining between them. The CDR3 spans 15 residues. CDR1 SGHAT and CDR2 FQNNGV come from the germline V gene.